Listed below are T cell receptor beta chains from one sample, sequenced in a study of cytomegalovirus exposure and HLA in healthy donors. Libraries were prepared by immunoSEQ multiplex PCR; TCRdb keeps only in-frame clonotypes and omits some of them. The repertoire has some 180,000 clones, about 90% of them found once; the top ten carry around 0.25%. The sequenced material came from PBMCs. The origin of the receptors is a girl under three years old in good health and CMV-seronegative. CDR3s include the opening cysteine and the closing phenylalanine or tryptophan. The D gene is left open where the match is weak. The size field is filled for only some rows; it gives once, few, many or a size class.

cdr3_nt cdr3_aa v_call clone_size d_call cdr3_length j_call
TGTGCCAGTACCCCGGAGTTACAGGGTCTGAACACTGAAGCTTTCTTT CASTPELQGLNTEAFF TRBV19 . . 16 TRBJ1-1
TGTGCCACCCCCACCCCAAGGGGTGATACGCAGTATTTT CATPTPRGDTQYF TRBV2 . . 13 TRBJ2-3
TGCGCCAGCAGCCAACCGGGACAGGGTTACGAGCAGTACTTC CASSQPGQGYEQYF TRBV4-1 . TRBD1 14 TRBJ2-7
TGTGCCAGCAGTTACTCGTATACAGGGTCAAACTATGGCTACACCTTC CASSYSYTGSNYGYTF TRBV6-5 . . 16 TRBJ1-2
TGTGCCAGCAGCCCCCGGGGGGCGGGGGTGAACACCGGGGAGCTGTTTTTT CASSPRGAGVNTGELFF TRBV9 . . 17 TRBJ2-2
TGTGCCAGCAGCTTAGAATTTCCGTCCGAGCAGTACTTC CASSLEFPSEQYF TRBV7-6 . . 13 TRBJ2-7
TGCGCCAGCAGCTCCTCGTCTCAGGGTCCCAGCAATCAGCCCCAGCATTTT CASSSSSQGPSNQPQHF TRBV5-1 . . 17 TRBJ1-5
TGTGCCAGCAGTGAATCTCATGTGCGGGAGACAGGGGGACACGAGCAGTACTTC CASSESHVRETGGHEQYF TRBV25-1 . TRBD1 18 TRBJ2-7
TGTGCCAGCAGTTTGGGGACAATCTACAATGAGCAGTTCTTC CASSLGTIYNEQFF TRBV27 . . 14 TRBJ2-1
TGTGCTAGCAGCGCTGGGACTAGCGGCTACAATGAGCAGTTCTTC CASSAGTSGYNEQFF TRBV7-7 . TRBD2 15 TRBJ2-1
TGTGCCATCAGTGCCCTCGGAGTTGGAAACACCATATATTTT CAISALGVGNTIYF TRBV10-3 . . 14 TRBJ1-3
TGTGCCACCAGCAGCGAGGGATTGAATCAGCCCCAGCATTTT CATSSEGLNQPQHF TRBV15 . . 14 TRBJ1-5
TGTGCCAGCTCACCGGGCCGGGAAAACTATGGCTACACCTTC CASSPGRENYGYTF TRBV18 . . 14 TRBJ1-2
TGTGCCAGTAGTTCCATAGCGGGAACCTACAATGAGCAGTTCTTC CASSSIAGTYNEQFF TRBV19 . TRBD2 15 TRBJ2-1
TGTGCCAGCAGTGAAGGGGCTAGCGGGTACGAGCAGTACTTC CASSEGASGYEQYF TRBV2 once TRBD2 14 TRBJ2-7
TGTGCCAGCAGGGGGGGAGAGACCCAGTACTTC CASRGGETQYF TRBV6-5 . . 11 TRBJ2-5
TGCGCCAGCAGTCAGTCCCCAGGGGACGCCTATGGCTACACCTTC CASSQSPGDAYGYTF TRBV23-1 . . 15 TRBJ1-2
TGTGCCAGCAGCACCAGGGGGCTTGAGAAAGAGACCCAGTACTTC CASSTRGLEKETQYF TRBV7-6 . TRBD1 15 TRBJ2-5
TGCAGCGCCACTACAGGGGGCGAGGATGGCTACACCTTC CSATTGGEDGYTF TRBV29-1 . TRBD1 13 TRBJ1-2
TGTGCCAGCAGTCCAGGGGACGGGGCCAACGTCCTGACTTTC CASSPGDGANVLTF TRBV25-1 . . 14 TRBJ2-6
TGTGCCAGCAGTGAACAGACAGGGGGGGCTTTCTTT CASSEQTGGAFF TRBV2 . TRBD1 12 TRBJ1-1
TGCGCCAGCAGCTTTTGGACAGGTCGTTCAATGCGGGACGGCTACACCTTC CASSFWTGRSMRDGYTF TRBV5-1 . TRBD1 17 TRBJ1-2
TGTTCCAGCAGCTCTTCGGCGGCCTACGAGCAGTACTTC CSSSSSAAYEQYF TRBV7-9 . . 13 TRBJ2-7
TGCGCCAGCAGCTTATTTTTTACAGGGGGCGCGGGGGAGCTGTTTTTT CASSLFFTGGAGELFF TRBV5-1 . TRBD1 16 TRBJ2-2
TGCGCCAGTATCTATGCCGACTCCCGGTTTCTAGCCAAAAACATTCAGTACTTC CASIYADSRFLAKNIQYF TRBV10-1 . . 18 TRBJ2-4
TGTGCCAGCAGCGTAGATGGGGAGGGGGCCTACAATGAGCAGTTCTTC CASSVDGEGAYNEQFF TRBV9 . . 16 TRBJ2-1
TGTGCCAGCAGCCAAGTCTGGAGAGCGACCGAGGAGCTGTTTTTT CASSQVWRATEELFF TRBV4-2 once . 15 TRBJ2-2
TGTGCCAGCAGTGAAGCCTCAGGGAGGCATGGCTACACCTTC CASSEASGRHGYTF TRBV6-1 . . 14 TRBJ1-2
TGTGCCAGCAGTTACCGGGAAAACCCAGGGGATCAGCCCCAGCATTTT CASSYRENPGDQPQHF TRBV6-6 . . 16 TRBJ1-5
TGTGCCAGCTCGGCAGGGGGCGTCCCACAAGAGACCCAGTACTTC CASSAGGVPQETQYF TRBV6-1 . TRBD1 15 TRBJ2-5
TGCAGCGCTTTACGGGTTGTTACCGGGGAGCTGTTTTTT CSALRVVTGELFF TRBV29-1 . . 13 TRBJ2-2
TGCGCCAGCAGTGTTCAGGGGCCCATGGGGGAAAAACTGTTTTTT CASSVQGPMGEKLFF TRBV10-2 . . 15 TRBJ1-4
TGTGCCAGCAGCTCGGGGGCTGGAAACACCATATATTTT CASSSGAGNTIYF TRBV11-2 . . 13 TRBJ1-3
TGCGCCAGCTCTTTCGGCAACTATAACAATGAGCAGTTCTTC CASSFGNYNNEQFF TRBV10-2 . . 14 TRBJ2-1
TGTGCCAGCAGCTATCCCGCGACAGGGGGGTTCGGAGATACGCAGTATTTT CASSYPATGGFGDTQYF TRBV5-4 . TRBD1 17 TRBJ2-3
TGTGCCAGCAGCGTAGGACAGAAAGAGACCCAGTACTTC CASSVGQKETQYF TRBV9 . . 13 TRBJ2-5
TGTGCCTGGAGTGTACTCCCCTCTGGAAACACCATATATTTT CAWSVLPSGNTIYF TRBV30 . . 14 TRBJ1-3
TGTGCCAGCAGCTTAGGGAGGGTGGGGATGAACACTGAAGCTTTCTTT CASSLGRVGMNTEAFF TRBV13 . . 16 TRBJ1-1
TGCGCCAGCAAAACCGGGACTAGATCAGATACGCAGTATTTT CASKTGTRSDTQYF TRBV5-1 . TRBD2 14 TRBJ2-3
TGTGCCAGCAGGGGGGGACTAGCCACAGATACGCAGTATTTT CASRGGLATDTQYF TRBV2 once TRBD2 14 TRBJ2-3
TGTGCCAGCAGCCCATCTAGCGGGACCTTCCCCGGGGAGCTGTTTTTT CASSPSSGTFPGELFF TRBV4-2 . TRBD2 16 TRBJ2-2
TGTGCCAGCAGTTTATTGCAGGGGCACAATGAGCAGTTCTTC CASSLLQGHNEQFF TRBV27 . . 14 TRBJ2-1
TGTGCCAGCAGCGTAGGTGACACAGCTAGCCATTTT CASSVGDTASHF TRBV9 . . 12 TRBJ1-3
TGTGCCAGCAGCCCCGCGGTCGGGACTAGCGGGAGCTACGAGCAGTACTTC CASSPAVGTSGSYEQYF TRBV7-6 . TRBD2 17 TRBJ2-7
TGTGCCAGCAGCTTGGTTTCGAGTCCCCAGTACTTC CASSLVSSPQYF TRBV5-6 few . 12 TRBJ2-5
TGTGCCAGCGAGCGAGGCTCTCCGGGCACAGATACGCAGTATTTT CASERGSPGTDTQYF TRBV2 . . 15 TRBJ2-3
TGTGCCAGCAGCTTATCTGGGGGGTCGGCCTACAATGAGCAGTTCTTC CASSLSGGSAYNEQFF TRBV7-9 . . 16 TRBJ2-1